This is a list of T cell receptor beta chains from one sample in a study of blood T cell repertoires in COVID-19. The table came from immunoSEQ multiplex PCR; TCRdb's copy has only in-frame clones and leaves some out. The repertoire includes tens of thousands of clones, around 83% of them detected once, and around 15% sits in the top ten. Sequences were obtained from peripheral blood. The receptors come from a human donor in a cohort sampled during active COVID-19. Each CDR3 is given with its conserved first and last residue. D genes are given only for firm matches. Clone size, where shown, is once, few, many, or a class for clones that have expanded.

.	.	13	TRBJ1-2	TRBV12-3/TRBV12-4	TGTGCCAGCACCTTCGGACAGAACTATGGCTACACCTTC	CASTFGQNYGYTF
TRBD1	.	17	TRBJ2-1	TRBV11-3	TGTGCCAGCAGCTTAGAACTCGGGGACAGGGGGCTGAATGAGCAGTTCTTC	CASSLELGDRGLNEQFF
.	.	13	TRBJ1-2	TRBV3-1/TRBV3-2	TGTGCCAGCAGCCCTCCGGGTCTCTATGGCTACACCTTC	CASSPPGLYGYTF
TRBD1	.	14	TRBJ1-2	TRBV4-1	TGCGCCAGCAGCCAAGGGACAGGGGGACAGGGCTACACCTTC	CASSQGTGGQGYTF
TRBD2	.	13	TRBJ2-7	TRBV2	TGTGCCAGCAGTCCCACTAGCGTATACGAGCAGTACTTC	CASSPTSVYEQYF
.	once	14	TRBJ2-7	TRBV7-9	TGTGCCAGCAGCCCCGAGGAGGGTTCCTACGAGCAGTACTTC	CASSPEEGSYEQYF
.	.	15	TRBJ2-7	TRBV29-1	TGCAGCGCTGACTCGGGGCCAGGGGGGTCCTACGAGCAGTACTTC	CSADSGPGGSYEQYF
.	.	14	TRBJ2-1	TRBV6-2/TRBV6-3	TGTGCCAGCAGTTTACAGGGCCGCCACAATGAGCAGTTCTTC	CASSLQGRHNEQFF
.	.	14	TRBJ1-1	TRBV5-1	TGCGCCAGCAGCTTGGCAGGGGTTGGGACTGAAGCTTTCTTT	CASSLAGVGTEAFF
TRBD2	.	17	TRBJ2-3	TRBV14	TGTGCCAGCAGCCAACTTGGCCTAGCGGGGAGCACAGATACGCAGTATTTT	CASSQLGLAGSTDTQYF